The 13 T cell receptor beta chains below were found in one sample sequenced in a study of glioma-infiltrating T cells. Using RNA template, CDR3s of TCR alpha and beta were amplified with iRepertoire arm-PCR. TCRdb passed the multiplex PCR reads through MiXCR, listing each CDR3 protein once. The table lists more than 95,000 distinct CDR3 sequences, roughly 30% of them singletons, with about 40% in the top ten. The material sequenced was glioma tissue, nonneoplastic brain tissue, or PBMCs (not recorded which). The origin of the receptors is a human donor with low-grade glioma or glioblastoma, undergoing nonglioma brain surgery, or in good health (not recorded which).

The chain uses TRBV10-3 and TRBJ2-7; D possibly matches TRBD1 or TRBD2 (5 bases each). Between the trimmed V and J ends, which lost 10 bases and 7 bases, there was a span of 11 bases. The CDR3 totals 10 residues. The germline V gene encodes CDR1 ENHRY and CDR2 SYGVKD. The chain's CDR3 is CATREREQYF. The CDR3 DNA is TGTGCCACCAGGGAGAGGGAGCAGTACTTC.

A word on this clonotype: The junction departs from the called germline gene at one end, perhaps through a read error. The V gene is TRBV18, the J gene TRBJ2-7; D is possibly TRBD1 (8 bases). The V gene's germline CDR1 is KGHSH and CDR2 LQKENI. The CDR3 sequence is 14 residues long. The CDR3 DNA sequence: TGTGCCAGCTCGCAACAGGGGGGGGCCTACGAGCAGCACTTC. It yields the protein CASSQQGGAYEQHF.

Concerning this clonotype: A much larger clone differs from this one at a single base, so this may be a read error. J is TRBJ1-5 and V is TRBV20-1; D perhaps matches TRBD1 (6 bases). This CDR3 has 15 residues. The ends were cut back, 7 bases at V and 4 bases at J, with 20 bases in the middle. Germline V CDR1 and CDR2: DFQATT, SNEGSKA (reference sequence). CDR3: CSVAVTGYRNQPQHF. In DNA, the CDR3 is TGCAGTGTTGCGGTAACAGGGTATCGTAATCAGCCCCAGCATTTT.

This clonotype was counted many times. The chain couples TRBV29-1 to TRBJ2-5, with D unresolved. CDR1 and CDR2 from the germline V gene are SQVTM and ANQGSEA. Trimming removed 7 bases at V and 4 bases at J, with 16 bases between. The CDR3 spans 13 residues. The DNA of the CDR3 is TGCAGCGGCGATCAAGGCCAGGCAGAGACCCAGTACTTC. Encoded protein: CSGDQGQAETQYF.

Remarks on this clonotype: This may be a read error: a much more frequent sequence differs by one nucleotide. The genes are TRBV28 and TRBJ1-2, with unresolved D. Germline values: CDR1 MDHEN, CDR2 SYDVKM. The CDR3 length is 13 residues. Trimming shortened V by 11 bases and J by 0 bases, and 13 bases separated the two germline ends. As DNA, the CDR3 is TGTGCCCTCTGGGCAGACTCTAACTATGGCTACACCTTC. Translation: CALWADSNYGYTF.

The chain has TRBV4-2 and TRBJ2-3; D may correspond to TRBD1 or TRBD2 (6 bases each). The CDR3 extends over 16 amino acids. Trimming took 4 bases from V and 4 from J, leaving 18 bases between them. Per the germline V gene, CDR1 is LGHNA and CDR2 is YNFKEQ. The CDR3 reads CASSRTGGTFADTQYF. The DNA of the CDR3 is TGTGCCAGCAGCCGTACCGGGGGCACCTTCGCAGATACGCAGTATTTT.

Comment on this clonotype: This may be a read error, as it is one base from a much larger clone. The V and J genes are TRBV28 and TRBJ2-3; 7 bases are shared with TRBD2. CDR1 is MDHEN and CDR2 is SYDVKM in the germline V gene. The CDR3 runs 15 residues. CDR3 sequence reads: CARSYPGGSRGAQYF. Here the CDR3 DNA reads TGTGCCCGCAGTTACCCGGGGGGAAGTAGGGGTGCGCAGTATTTT.

As DNA, the CDR3 is TGTGCCAGCAGCTTTATCGGGCGGGGCACAGATACGCAGTATTTT. Its protein is CASSFIGRGTDTQYF. The J gene is TRBJ2-3, the V gene TRBV7-2; a possible D gene is TRBD2 (5 bases). The V end lost 3 bases, the J end lost 1 base, and 11 bases lay between the germline ends. This CDR3 is 15 amino acids long. The germline V gene has CDR1 SGHTA and CDR2 FQGNSA.

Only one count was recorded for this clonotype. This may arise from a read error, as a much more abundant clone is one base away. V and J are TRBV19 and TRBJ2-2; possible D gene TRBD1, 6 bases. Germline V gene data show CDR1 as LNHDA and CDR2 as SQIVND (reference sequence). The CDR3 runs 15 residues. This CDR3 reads CASRPGASNTGELSF. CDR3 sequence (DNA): TGTGCCAGTCGACCAGGGGCTTCGAACACCGGGGAGCTGTCTTTT.

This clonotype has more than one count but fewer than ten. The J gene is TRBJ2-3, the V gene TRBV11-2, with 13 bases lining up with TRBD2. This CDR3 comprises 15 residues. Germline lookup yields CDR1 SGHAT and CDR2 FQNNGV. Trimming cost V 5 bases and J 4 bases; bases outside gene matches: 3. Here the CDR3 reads CASSILAGGPDTQYF. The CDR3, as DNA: TGTGCCAGCAGCATACTAGCGGGGGGGCCAGATACGCAGTATTTT.

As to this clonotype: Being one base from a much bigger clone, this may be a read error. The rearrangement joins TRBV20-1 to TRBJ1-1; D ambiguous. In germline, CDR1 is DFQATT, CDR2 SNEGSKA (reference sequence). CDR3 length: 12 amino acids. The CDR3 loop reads CSVSGSSTEAFF. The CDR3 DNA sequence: TGCAGCGTTTCGGGCTCGAGCACTGAAGCTTTCTTT.

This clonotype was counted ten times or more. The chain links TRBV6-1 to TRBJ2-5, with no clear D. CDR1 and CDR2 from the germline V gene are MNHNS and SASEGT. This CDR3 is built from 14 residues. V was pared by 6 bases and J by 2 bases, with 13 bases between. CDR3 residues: CASSPLGVQETQYF. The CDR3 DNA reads TGTGCCAGCAGCCCGCTTGGGGTTCAAGAGACCCAGTACTTC.

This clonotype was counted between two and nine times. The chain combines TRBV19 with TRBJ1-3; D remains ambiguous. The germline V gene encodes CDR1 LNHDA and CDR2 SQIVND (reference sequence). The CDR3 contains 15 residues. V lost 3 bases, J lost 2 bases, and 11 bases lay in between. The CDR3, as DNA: TGTGCCAGTAGTATTTCCGACGGCCCTGGAAACACCATATATTTT. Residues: CASSISDGPGNTIYF.